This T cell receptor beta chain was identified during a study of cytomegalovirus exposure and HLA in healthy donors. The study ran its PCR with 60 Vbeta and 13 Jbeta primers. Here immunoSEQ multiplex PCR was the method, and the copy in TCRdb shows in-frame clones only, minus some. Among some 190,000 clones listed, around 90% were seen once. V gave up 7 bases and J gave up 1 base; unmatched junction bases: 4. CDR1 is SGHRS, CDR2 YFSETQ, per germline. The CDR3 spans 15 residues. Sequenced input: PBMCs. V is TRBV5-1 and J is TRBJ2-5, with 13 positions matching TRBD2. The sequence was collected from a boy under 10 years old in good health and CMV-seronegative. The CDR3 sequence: CASWGLAGSQETQYF. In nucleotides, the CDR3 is TGCGCCAGCTGGGGACTAGCGGGGAGCCAAGAGACCCAGTACTTC.